The 12 T cell receptor beta chains in this list originate from one sample, sequenced in a study of blood T cell repertoires in COVID-19. TCRdb's table, derived via immunoSEQ multiplex PCR, lists solely in-frame clones and lacks some. Of 130,000 or so clones in the sample, around 89% were seen once. The sample comprised peripheral blood. The receptors stem from a human donor with COVID-19, enrolled during active disease. The donor label of this sample is uncertain.

This chain links TRBV6-5 with TRBJ2-4; D gene ambiguous. This CDR3 has 16 residues. The germline CDR1 and CDR2 sequences are MNHEY and SVGAGI. The V end was cut by 4 bases, the J end by 12 bases, with 25 bases between. Here the CDR3 reads CASSSTRGSSSRSQYF. The CDR3 DNA reads as TGTGCCAGCAGTTCCACAAGAGGCAGCTCTTCCCGAAGTCAGTACTTC.

In nucleotides, the CDR3 is TGCGCCAGCAGCCAAGATCCTAGCTCTGGAAACACCATATATTTT. This codes for CASSQDPSSGNTIYF. This chain uses TRBV4-1 with TRBJ1-3; no reliable D call. CDR3 size: 15 residues. Trimming left V 0 bases short and J 0 bases short, with 6 bases between. Germline assignment: CDR1 MGHRA and CDR2 YSYEKL.

The chain links TRBV29-1 to TRBJ2-3, with TRBD2 as a possible D gene (7 bases). The germline V and J ends were trimmed by 8 bases and 3 bases, with 21 bases remaining between them. CDR1 is SQVTM, CDR2 ANQGSEA, per germline. The CDR3 spans 15 residues. The CDR3: CSSGGRGGRTDTQYF. CDR3 bases: TGCAGCTCCGGGGGGAGAGGGGGGAGGACAGATACGCAGTATTTT.

The chain employs TRBV10-3 and TRBJ1-3; 7 positions agree with TRBD1. Germline V gives CDR1 ENHRY, CDR2 SYGVKD. The CDR3 runs 14 residues. Germline trimming cut 11 bases from V and 0 bases from J; bases unmatched to any gene: 7. The CDR3 is CAVLDRSSGNTIYF. The DNA of the CDR3 is TGTGCCGTGCTGGACAGGAGCTCTGGAAACACCATATATTTT.

The genes are TRBV5-6 and TRBJ1-1; 10 bases line up with TRBD1. The CDR3 is 14 amino acids. Unmatched junction bases numbered 6, after V lost 7 bases and J lost 3 bases. CDR1 and CDR2 from the germline V gene are SGHDT and YYEEEE. CDR3 DNA: TGTGCCAGCCAGCCGGGACAGGGGTACACTGAAGCTTTCTTT. Its protein is CASQPGQGYTEAFF.

This clone was detected a few times. This chain uses TRBV12-3 or TRBV12-4 with TRBJ2-5; tentative D call: TRBD1 (5 bases). This CDR3 has 13 amino acids. Between the trimmed V and J ends, which lost 3 bases and 5 bases, there was a span of 10 bases. CDR3 in DNA: TGTGCCAGCAGTTTCGCAGGGTTGGAGACCCAGTACTTC. It translates to CASSFAGLETQYF.

This clone showed up just a few times. The chain links TRBV6-5 to TRBJ1-6; TRBD1 matches at 8 bases. CDR1 MNHEY and CDR2 SVGAGI come from the germline V gene. CDR3 length: 15 residues. V dropped 5 bases and J dropped 6; count of bases not matched to a gene: 6. This CDR3 is CASSTTGGFNSPLHF. CDR3 nucleotide sequence: TGTGCCAGCAGTACAACAGGGGGGTTTAATTCACCCCTCCACTTT.

This clone was counted only a few times. The chain couples TRBV7-9 to TRBJ2-2, with no clear D. The CDR3 length is 14 residues. V was pared by 1 base and J by 1 base, with 4 bases between. Per the germline V gene, CDR1 is SEHNR and CDR2 is FQNEAQ (reference sequence). The CDR3 DNA reads TGTGCCAGCAGCTTAGGGCAGAACACCGGGGAGCTGTTTTTT. Translated: CASSLGQNTGELFF.

This sequence joins TRBV3-1 (or the pseudogene TRBV3-2) and TRBJ1-6; 7 bases are a match to TRBD1. Germline trimming cut 5 bases from V and 7 bases from J; bases unmatched to any gene: 8. CDR3 length equals 15 residues. CDR1 is LGHDT and CDR2 is YNNKEL in the germline V gene (reference sequence). The CDR3 DNA sequence: TGTGCCAGCAGCACCCAGGACAGGCCAAATTCACCCCTCCACTTT. Translation gives CASSTQDRPNSPLHF.

V usage is TRBV5-5 and J usage is TRBJ2-1; 9 bases match TRBD2. This CDR3 contains 20 residues. V trimming: 1 base; J trimming: 0 bases; junction bases outside the gene matches: 14. Germline V gives CDR1 SGHKS, CDR2 YYEKEE (reference sequence). The CDR3: CASSLSKRGAPTSSYNEQFF. The CDR3 coding sequence is TGTGCCAGCAGCTTGTCAAAGCGGGGGGCCCCGACCTCCTCCTACAATGAGCAGTTCTTC.

In nucleotides, the CDR3 is TGTGCCAGCAGTTACTCGGTGGCCCAGTACTTC. Translating it yields CASSYSVAQYF. The chain joins TRBV6-2 or TRBV6-3 to TRBJ2-7; no firm D call. CDR3 length equals 11 residues. Trimming took off 0 bases at V and 10 bases at J, with 7 bases between the two ends. Germline V gene lookup returns CDR1 MNHEY and CDR2 SVGEGT.

In DNA, the CDR3 is TGTGCCAGCAGCCCAGGGCCAGAGACCCAGTACTTC. Its protein is CASSPGPETQYF. The V call is TRBV5-6, the J call TRBJ2-5; weak D call: TRBD1 (5 bases). This CDR3 comprises 12 residues. Trimming pared 4 bases from V and 4 bases from J, leaving 8 bases between. Germline values: CDR1 SGHDT, CDR2 YYEEEE.